These 27 T cell receptor beta chains originate from one sample sequenced in a study of control samples from healthy donors and cancer patients. Some clones are missing from TCRdb's copy, which holds only in-frame ones; the method was immunoSEQ multiplex PCR. The table includes about 180,000 clones, 75% to 95% detected once. The sequenced sample was blood. These receptors all come from a woman between 40 and 55 years old in good health.

Concerning this clone itself: Other DNA sequences of this sample code for an identical CDR3. The V call is TRBV5-1, the J call TRBJ1-1; D unclear. The CDR3 contains 14 residues. Trimming stripped 0 bases from V and 0 bases from J, with 6 bases between. Germline V lookup: CDR1 SGHRS, CDR2 YFSETQ. The CDR3 DNA follows: TGCGCCAGCAGCTTGGCCGTGGTGAACACTGAAGCTTTCTTT. The encoded protein is CASSLAVVNTEAFF.

V is TRBV27 and J is TRBJ2-7, with TRBD1 matching over 9 bases. Trimming cost V 3 bases and J 6 bases; bases outside gene matches: 6. Germline CDR1 is MNHEY and CDR2 is SMNVEV (reference sequence). The CDR3 spans 14 residues. The chain's CDR3 is CASSLGQGSSEQYF. In DNA form, the CDR3 reads TGTGCCAGCAGTTTGGGACAGGGTAGTAGCGAGCAGTACTTC.

V gene TRBV3-1 (or the pseudogene TRBV3-2) combines with J gene TRBJ2-3, with D perhaps TRBD2 (5 bases). The CDR3 has 12 amino acids. With 5 bases removed from V and 6 bases from J, the gap between germline ends came to 9 bases. Germline V gene sequence: CDR1 LGHDT, CDR2 YNNKEL (reference sequence). The CDR3 DNA reads as TGTGCCAGCAGCAAGGGCGGGGATACGCAGTATTTT. Its protein product is CASSKGGDTQYF.

The rearrangement links TRBV5-1 to TRBJ2-7, with TRBD2 as a possible D gene (7 bases). The CDR3 totals 15 residues. Trimming removed 2 bases from V and 0 bases from J, with 12 bases in between. Germline V CDR1 and CDR2: SGHRS, YFSETQ. The DNA of the CDR3 is TGCGCCAGCAGCTTCCTGGGGGGGCCCTCCTACGAGCAGTACTTC. Its protein product is CASSFLGGPSYEQYF.

The genes are TRBV12-3 or TRBV12-4 and TRBJ1-1; weak D call: TRBD1 (6 bases). V gave up 10 bases and J gave up 7 bases, with 13 bases separating them. There are 11 residues in the CDR3. CDR3 DNA: TGTGCCAACGGGGGCCGAGGTGAAGCTTTCTTT. Translation gives CANGGRGEAFF.

The chain combines TRBV9 with TRBJ2-7, with D possibly TRBD2 on 6 matching bases. The CDR3 is 14 amino acids. The V end was cut by 0 bases, the J end by 2 bases, with 9 bases between. Germline values: CDR1 SGDLS, CDR2 YYNGEE. CDR3 loop: CASSVGWTTYEQYF. The DNA of the CDR3 is TGTGCCAGCAGCGTAGGTTGGACTACCTACGAGCAGTACTTC.

This chain connects TRBV6-5 to TRBJ2-5; 7 bases map to TRBD2. This CDR3 comprises 13 residues. CDR1 is MNHEY, CDR2 SVGAGI, per germline. V was pared by 1 base and J by 5 bases, with 1 base of the junction left unmatched. CDR3 coding DNA: TGTGCCAGCAGTTACTTGGGGGGGGAGACCCAGTACTTC. Protein: CASSYLGGETQYF.

This sequence joins TRBV5-1 and TRBJ2-1; D possibly corresponds to TRBD1 (6 bases). This CDR3 has 16 amino acids. Germline CDR1 and CDR2: SGHRS and YFSETQ. V was trimmed by 6 bases and J by 9 bases, leaving 25 bases between them. The CDR3 nucleotides read TGCGCCAGCACCGAAAACACAGGGAATTCTGGTAGTGAGCAGTTCTTC. This gives the protein CASTENTGNSGSEQFF.

The chain has TRBV7-3 and TRBJ2-5; 10 bases agree with TRBD2. The CDR3 length is 16 residues. Germline V CDR1 and CDR2: SGHTA, FQGTGA. J lost 2 bases, V lost 5 bases, and 8 bases had no gene match. The CDR3 DNA is TGTGCCAGCAGCCCCTCGAGGACTAGCGGACAAGAGACCCAGTACTTC. Translating gives CASSPSRTSGQETQYF.

V and J are TRBV28 and TRBJ2-7; no firm D call. CDR1 and CDR2 from the germline V gene are MDHEN and SYDVKM. Trimming shortened V by 8 bases and J by 7 bases, and 18 bases separated the two germline ends. This CDR3 is 13 amino acids long. The CDR3 DNA reads as TGTGCCAGCTCCGGGCCTTACTGGGGAGAGCAGTACTTC. It specifies CASSGPYWGEQYF.

The chain recombines TRBV6-2 or TRBV6-3 with TRBJ2-1; 10 nucleotides line up with TRBD2. The V gene end was trimmed by 1 base and the J gene end by 4 bases; junction bases not matched to a gene: 10. This CDR3 has 18 amino acids. Germline loops: CDR1 MNHEY, CDR2 SVGEGT. CDR3 sequence reads: CASSYFSRTSGDYNEQFF. The CDR3 DNA reads as TGTGCCAGCAGTTACTTTTCGCGGACTAGCGGCGATTACAATGAGCAGTTCTTC.

This clone was observed once. V and J are TRBV2 and TRBJ2-2; 9 bases line up with TRBD2. V lost 1 base and J lost 0; bases outside the gene matches: 3. CDR1 and CDR2 from the germline V gene are SNHLY and FYNNEI. The CDR3 runs 17 residues. CDR3 residues: CASSEGGGGANTGELFF. The CDR3 coding sequence is TGTGCCAGCAGTGAAGGCGGCGGGGGGGCGAACACCGGGGAGCTGTTTTTT.

V is TRBV7-9 and J is TRBJ2-1; 7 nucleotides align to TRBD2. There are 15 residues in the CDR3. Germline assignment: CDR1 SEHNR and CDR2 FQNEAQ (reference sequence). J was trimmed by 6 bases and V by 1 base; bases with no gene match: 6. The CDR3 protein is CASSLEAGYSNEQFF. In DNA form, the CDR3 reads TGTGCCAGCAGCTTAGAAGCGGGGTATAGCAATGAGCAGTTCTTC.

The J gene is TRBJ1-2, the V gene TRBV3-1 (or the pseudogene TRBV3-2); D gene ambiguous. The V gene lost 2 bases and the J gene lost 3 bases, with 10 bases spanning the gap. This CDR3 has 14 amino acids. CDR1 is LGHDT and CDR2 is YNNKEL in the germline V gene (reference sequence). The CDR3 region has the DNA TGTGCCAGCAGCCAATCTAACCGGTACTATGGCTACACCTTC. This translates into CASSQSNRYYGYTF.

This clone was seen just once. The chain has TRBV3-1 (or the pseudogene TRBV3-2) and TRBJ1-2; 9 positions agree with TRBD1. With 1 base clipped from V and 4 bases from J, the junction kept 7 bases outside the gene matches. The CDR3 has 16 amino acids. Germline V gene lookup returns CDR1 LGHDT and CDR2 YNNKEL (reference sequence). This CDR3 is CASSQARQGEIYGYTF. The CDR3 coding sequence is TGTGCCAGCAGCCAAGCCCGACAGGGGGAAATCTATGGCTACACCTTC.

The chain uses TRBV4-2 and TRBJ1-4, with unresolved D. CDR1 LGHNA and CDR2 YNFKEQ come from the germline V gene. The CDR3 totals 16 residues. Trimming left V 5 bases short and J 8 bases short, with 21 bases between. CDR3 in amino acids: CASSFPVEGFREKLFF. The CDR3 bases are TGTGCCAGCAGCTTCCCGGTGGAGGGTTTTCGGGAAAAACTGTTTTTT.

A few counts support this clone. The chain recombines TRBV5-6 with TRBJ1-1; the match to TRBD1 covers 8 bases. Germline V gene data show CDR1 as SGHDT and CDR2 as YYEEEE. V gave up 4 bases and J gave up 9 bases; unmatched junction bases: 8. The CDR3 totals 13 residues. This CDR3 is CASSLTDRAKAFF. The DNA for the CDR3 is TGTGCCAGCAGCCTGACGGACAGGGCTAAAGCTTTCTTT.

A few counts support this clone. This chain links TRBV20-1 with TRBJ1-1, with D unclear. The germline V gene encodes CDR1 DFQATT and CDR2 SNEGSKA (reference sequence). The CDR3 has 11 residues. Trimming stripped 5 bases from V and 5 bases from J, with 9 bases between. CDR3 DNA sequence: TGCAGTGCTGGTTCGGGGACTGAAGCTTTCTTT. This codes for CSAGSGTEAFF.

This clone was detected once. This chain links TRBV6-6 with TRBJ2-2, with D possibly called TRBD1 or TRBD2 (6 bases each). This CDR3 comprises 15 residues. Trimming took off 3 bases at V and 5 bases at J, with 13 bases between the two ends. The germline CDR1 and CDR2 sequences are MNHNY and SVGAGI (reference sequence). DNA of the CDR3: TGTGCCAGCAGTTATACGGGGGCGTTAACCGGGGAGCTGTTTTTT. This gives the protein CASSYTGALTGELFF.

CDR3 nucleotides: TGCGCCAGCAGCAGACAACAAATCGGGAATATGAACACTGAAGCTTTCTTT. It yields the protein CASSRQQIGNMNTEAFF. V and J are TRBV4-1 and TRBJ1-1; no reliable D call. This CDR3 is 17 amino acids long. Germline V gives CDR1 MGHRA, CDR2 YSYEKL. Trimming removed 5 bases from V and 0 bases from J, with 19 bases in between.

The rearrangement joins TRBV10-3 to TRBJ2-7; 9 positions match TRBD1. From germline, CDR1 is ENHRY and CDR2 SYGVKD. V lost 3 bases and J lost 4; bases outside the gene matches: 4. CDR3 length: 14 amino acids. Written as DNA, the CDR3 is TGTGCCATCAGTGACTGGGACAGGGAGTACGAGCAGTACTTC. It encodes CAISDWDREYEQYF.

The chain combines TRBV5-1 with TRBJ2-2, with 8 bases identical to TRBD1. The CDR3 has 16 amino acids. CDR1 is SGHRS, CDR2 YFSETQ, per germline. Trimming took 4 bases from V and 5 from J; bases not matched to a gene: 10. CDR3 DNA sequence: TGCGCCAGCAGCCCACCAGGACAGGGAAGGACCGGGGAGCTGTTTTTT. Translation gives CASSPPGQGRTGELFF.

The chain joins TRBV3-1 (or the pseudogene TRBV3-2) to TRBJ2-5; 9 positions match TRBD2. This CDR3 has 17 residues. J was trimmed by 5 bases and V by 1 base; bases with no gene match: 11. Germline CDR1 is LGHDT and CDR2 is YNNKEL (reference sequence). CDR3 residues: CASSQGAASGGSETQYF. The DNA of the CDR3 is TGTGCCAGCAGCCAAGGGGCGGCGAGCGGGGGGTCGGAGACCCAGTACTTC.

This chain joins TRBV6-5 and TRBJ1-1; TRBD1 might be the D (6 bases). V was pared by 6 bases and J by 2 bases, with 13 bases between. The CDR3 consists of 14 residues. The germline V gene encodes CDR1 MNHEY and CDR2 SVGAGI. CDR3 nucleotide sequence: TGTGCCAGCAGGGGGGCGACGGAAAACACTGAAGCTTTCTTT. Its translation: CASRGATENTEAFF.

The chain links TRBV2 to TRBJ2-7, with 8 nucleotides matching TRBD1. Germline V gives CDR1 SNHLY, CDR2 FYNNEI. Trimming removed 4 bases from V and 7 bases from J; junction bases left unmatched: 6. CDR3 size: 13 residues. Here the CDR3 reads CASSVEQGAEQYF. The CDR3 DNA reads TGTGCCAGCAGTGTGGAGCAGGGGGCTGAGCAGTACTTC.

In this sample, this clone turned up once. The genes are TRBV5-4 and TRBJ2-7; D uncertain. V dropped 1 base and J dropped 0 bases, with 8 bases sitting between them. Germline CDR1 SGHNT, CDR2 YYREEE (reference sequence). The CDR3 totals 14 residues. The CDR3 DNA is TGTGCCAGCAGCTTGTTAACCACCTCCTACGAGCAGTACTTC. Translating gives CASSLLTTSYEQYF. Supplemented by reference TRBV5-4 and TRBJ2-7, the full variable domain reads ETGVTQSPTHLIKTRGQQVTLRCSSQSGHNTVSWYQQALGQGPQFIFQYYREEENGRGNFPPRFSGLQFPNYSSELNVNALELDDSALYLCASSLLTTSYEQYFGPGTRLTVT.

The chain joins TRBV6-1 to TRBJ1-1; the match to TRBD1 covers 7 bases. Trimming at V came to 5 bases and at J to 4 bases, leaving 10 bases not matched to a gene. CDR1 is MNHNS, CDR2 SASEGT, per germline. The CDR3 sequence is 15 residues long. The CDR3 loop reads CASSLTGMRTTEAFF. CDR3 DNA: TGTGCCAGCAGTTTGACAGGGATGAGGACCACTGAAGCTTTCTTT.